This T cell receptor (beta chain) was observed in a study of shared clonotypes between healthy human individuals. Study context: Plates per donor: three CD4 naive, three CD4 memory, two CD8 naive, one CD8 memory.

The authors' processing: In the immunoSEQ data, sequences were junction-only and lacked quality scores, so filtering differed. The protocol was immunoSEQ multiplex PCR, while the TCRdb copy is restricted to in-frame clones and leaves out a portion. V, J and clone size are those of that table, while D and trimming were read from the DNA. The top ten clones hold 0.35% to 0.5% of a sample with about 2.3 million clones, approximately 95% of them seen once. V gave up 5 bases and J gave up 1 base, with 17 bases separating them. Germline CDR1 MDHEN, CDR2 SYDVKM. The CDR3 contains 16 residues. Study outcomes and limitations: Large depth notwithstanding, sorted-subset sequencing proved incomplete by rarefaction.

On this clone: The antigen is not known.

V usage is TRBV28 and J usage is TRBJ1-1; unclear D gene. The clonotype originates from a man younger than 30 in good health. Some clones in this sample may be carry-over from other donors' samples. Sequencing was carried out using naive CD4+ T cells from PBMCs. This sample's subset: CD45RA+ positively selected. In nucleotides, the CDR3 is TGTGCCAGCAGTCTGGCAAATGGACGGTCGAACACTGAAGCTTTCTTT. Its translation is CASSLANGRSNTEAFF.